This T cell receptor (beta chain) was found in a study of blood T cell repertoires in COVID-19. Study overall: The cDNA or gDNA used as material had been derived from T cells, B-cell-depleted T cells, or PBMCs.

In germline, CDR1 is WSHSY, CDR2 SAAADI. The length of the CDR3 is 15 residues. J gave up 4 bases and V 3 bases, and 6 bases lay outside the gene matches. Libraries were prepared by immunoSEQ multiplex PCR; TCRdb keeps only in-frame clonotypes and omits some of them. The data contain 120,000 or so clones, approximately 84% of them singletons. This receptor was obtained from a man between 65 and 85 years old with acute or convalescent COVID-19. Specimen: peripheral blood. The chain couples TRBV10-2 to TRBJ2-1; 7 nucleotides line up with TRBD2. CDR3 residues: CASSDGVSGYNEQFF. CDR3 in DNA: TGCGCCAGCAGTGACGGGGTTAGCGGGTACAATGAGCAGTTCTTC.